Shown below are 24 T cell receptor beta chains from a single sample sequenced in a study of response to subunit inactivated influenza vaccine. TCRdb reprocessed the RT-PCR reads via MiXCR and lists one record per CDR3 protein. The sample includes roughly 570,000 distinct CDR3 sequences, about 15% of them seen just once. The sequenced sample was PBMCs from blood, obtained 12 days after vaccination. These receptors originate from a man between 45 and 60 years old who received an inactivated influenza vaccine.

The CDR3 coding sequence is TGTGCCAGCAGCTCAAGGACTAGGGGGGAGCAGTACTTC. Translating it yields CASSSRTRGEQYF. The chain is built from TRBV7-2 and TRBJ2-7; perhaps TRBD2 as D (7 bases). Germline-derived CDR1 and CDR2 are SGHTA and FQGNSA. This CDR3 region has 13 residues. Trimming stripped 4 bases from V and 7 bases from J, with 14 bases between.

This clonotype turned up a few times. This chain links TRBV9 with TRBJ2-1, with D unresolved. This CDR3 spans 15 amino acids. The V gene's germline CDR1 is SGDLS and CDR2 YYNGEE. Trimming cost V 0 bases and J 5 bases, with 12 bases left between them. The CDR3 DNA sequence: TGTGCCAGCAGCGTAGGTCTCAGGTTTGACAATGAGCAGTTCTTC. This translates into CASSVGLRFDNEQFF.

The chain has TRBV28 and TRBJ2-7, with D unclear. Germline V gene data show CDR1 as MDHEN and CDR2 as SYDVKM. The V and J ends lost 6 bases and 6 bases respectively, with 9 bases between them. The CDR3 sequence is 11 residues long. The CDR3 sequence: CASSREVEQYF. The CDR3 DNA follows: TGTGCCAGCAGCCGAGAGGTCGAGCAGTACTTC.

This clonotype was observed a few times. The chain combines TRBV30 with TRBJ1-5; D may be TRBD1 (6 bases). The V end lost 0 bases, the J end lost 5 bases, and 8 bases lay between the germline ends. The CDR3 covers 13 residues. Germline CDR1 is GTSNPN and CDR2 is SVGIG (reference sequence). The CDR3 reads CAWSVQGDQPQHF. In nucleotides, the CDR3 is TGTGCCTGGAGTGTACAGGGTGATCAGCCCCAGCATTTT.

The chain combines TRBV25-1 with TRBJ1-5; possibly TRBD1 for D (6 bases). V gave up 3 bases and J gave up 0 bases, with 15 bases separating them. This CDR3 is 17 amino acids long. Looked up from germline, CDR1 is MGHDK and CDR2 is SYGVNS. The CDR3 protein is CASSDWTDGYSNQPQHF. The CDR3 DNA reads TGTGCCAGCAGTGACTGGACAGATGGTTATAGCAATCAGCCCCAGCATTTT.

This chain links TRBV6-5 with TRBJ1-4; 8 nucleotides match TRBD1. V lost 0 bases, J lost 3 bases, and 3 bases stayed unmatched. The germline gives CDR1 MNHEY, CDR2 SVGAGI. The CDR3 consists of 16 residues. CDR3 nucleotide sequence: TGTGCCAGCAGTTACTCTAGGACAGGGCCTAATGAAAAACTGTTTTTT. Its protein is CASSYSRTGPNEKLFF.

The chain links TRBV6-1 to TRBJ1-5; D remains ambiguous. Trimming cost V 8 bases and J 0 bases, with 14 bases left between them. CDR3 length equals 15 residues. Germline CDR1 MNHNS, CDR2 SASEGT. DNA of the CDR3: TGTGCCAGCCTTGGACTGCGCGATAGCAATCAGCCCCAGCATTTT. Its protein is CASLGLRDSNQPQHF.

The chain couples TRBV5-1 to TRBJ1-6; 8 positions match TRBD1. Trimming removed 0 bases from V and 10 bases from J; junction bases left unmatched: 3. Germline values: CDR1 SGHRS, CDR2 YFSETQ. The CDR3 spans 14 residues. The CDR3 loop reads CASSLGRGRSPLHF. DNA for the CDR3: TGCGCCAGCAGCTTGGGCAGGGGGCGGTCACCCCTCCACTTT.

The rearrangement uses TRBV5-1 and TRBJ1-2; D perhaps matches TRBD1 (6 bases). Germline V CDR1 and CDR2: SGHRS, YFSETQ. The germline V and J ends were trimmed by 4 bases and 0 bases, with 13 bases remaining between them. This CDR3 comprises 15 residues. CDR3 DNA sequence: TGCGCCAGCAGCCTTGGACAGCAAGCTAACTATGGCTACACCTTC. Protein: CASSLGQQANYGYTF.

V is TRBV4-2 and J is TRBJ2-1; possibly TRBD2 for D (6 bases). This CDR3 has 16 amino acids. The germline gives CDR1 LGHNA, CDR2 YNFKEQ. V lost 3 bases and J 0 bases, leaving 12 bases between the germline ends. The CDR3 sequence: CASSQGSGSSYNEQFF. The CDR3 DNA sequence: TGTGCCAGCAGCCAGGGTAGCGGTTCCTCCTACAATGAGCAGTTCTTC.

This clonotype was detected ten times or more. DNA for the CDR3: TGCAGCGTCCATCTGGGGGCCGCGAACACCGGGGAGCTGTTTTTT. Amino acid sequence: CSVHLGAANTGELFF. The rearrangement links TRBV29-1 to TRBJ2-2, with D possibly TRBD1 on 6 matching bases. The CDR3 covers 15 residues. Looked up from germline, CDR1 is SQVTM and CDR2 is ANQGSEA. The germline V and J ends were trimmed by 6 bases and 0 bases, with 14 bases remaining between them.

The rearrangement links TRBV7-9 to TRBJ2-1; TRBD2 matches 13 bases. This CDR3 spans 16 amino acids. V was clipped by 5 bases and J by 8 bases; unmatched bases: 9. The V gene's germline CDR1 is SEHNR and CDR2 FQNEAQ (reference sequence). The CDR3 DNA reads TGTGCCAGCAGCGGTTTAGGACTAGCGGGAGTCCATGAGCAGTTCTTC. Translating it yields CASSGLGLAGVHEQFF.

The chain links TRBV7-2 to TRBJ2-7, with 9 bases that match TRBD2. Germline CDR1 is SGHTA and CDR2 is FQGNSA. V lost 3 bases and J lost 6; bases outside the gene matches: 6. CDR3 length: 14 residues. The chain's CDR3 is CASSFIAGEGEQYF. The CDR3 nucleotides read TGTGCCAGCAGCTTCATAGCGGGAGAGGGCGAGCAGTACTTC.

This clonotype was seen a handful of times. The V gene is TRBV12-3 or TRBV12-4, the J gene TRBJ1-4; D may be TRBD1 (5 bases). The V end lost 2 bases, the J end lost 10 bases, and 14 bases lay between the germline ends. The CDR3 is 14 amino acids. In DNA form, the CDR3 reads TGTGCCAGCAGTTTATGGCAGGGAGACGGAAAACTGTTTTTT. It is translated as CASSLWQGDGKLFF.

This clonotype was counted a few times. The chain carries TRBV5-1 and TRBJ2-7, with D tentatively TRBD1 (6 bases). CDR3 size: 14 residues. Per germline, CDR1 SGHRS and CDR2 YFSETQ. V lost 1 base and J 2 bases, leaving 10 bases between the germline ends. This CDR3 is CASSLSGDAYEQYF. In DNA, the CDR3 is TGCGCCAGCAGCTTGTCAGGGGATGCCTACGAGCAGTACTTC.

This clonotype was recorded only once. V is TRBV2 and J is TRBJ2-5; TRBD2 aligns across 8 bases. The CDR3 covers 14 residues. Per germline, CDR1 SNHLY and CDR2 FYNNEI. V gave up 6 bases and J gave up 3 bases; unmatched junction bases: 6. The CDR3 reads CASRGGTSKETQYF. The CDR3 DNA reads as TGTGCCAGCAGGGGTGGGACTAGTAAAGAGACCCAGTACTTC.

The chain recombines TRBV5-1 with TRBJ1-2; TRBD1 agrees at 8 bases. The CDR3 extends over 13 amino acids. Losses at the gene ends were 4 bases for V and 8 bases for J; bases not matched to a gene: 7. The germline V gene has CDR1 SGHRS and CDR2 YFSETQ. CDR3 DNA: TGCGCCAGCAGCATAGGACAGGGCCGGGGCTACACCTTC. Translated, it gives CASSIGQGRGYTF.

This clonotype has more than one count but fewer than ten. The chain links TRBV10-3 to TRBJ2-3; perhaps TRBD1 as D (6 bases). V lost 5 bases, J lost 4 bases, and 16 bases lay in between. The CDR3 loop spans 15 amino acids. The germline V gene has CDR1 ENHRY and CDR2 SYGVKD. The CDR3 DNA follows: TGTGCCATCAGTCTGGGGGCTTTTCGGCCAGATACGCAGTATTTT. It codes for CAISLGAFRPDTQYF.

This clonotype turned up a few times. J is TRBJ1-6 and V is TRBV7-9; 7 bases line up with TRBD1. Germline CDR1 is SEHNR and CDR2 is FQNEAQ (reference sequence). The CDR3 runs 15 residues. The V and J ends lost 5 bases and 8 bases, in that order; junction bases with no gene match: 9. This CDR3 reads CASSRPTGRDSPLHF. CDR3 sequence (DNA): TGTGCCAGCAGCCGACCGACAGGGCGCGATTCACCCCTCCACTTT.

This clonotype was counted a few times. This chain joins TRBV10-2 and TRBJ2-3; 10 bases are a match to TRBD2. Germline assignment: CDR1 WSHSY and CDR2 SAAADI. CDR3 size: 18 residues. The J segment lost 0 bases and the V segment lost 6 bases, leaving 12 bases of the junction unmatched. CDR3 in amino acids: CASRGLARGLSSTDTQYF. The DNA of the CDR3 is TGCGCCAGCAGGGGACTAGCGCGCGGACTCTCTAGCACAGATACGCAGTATTTT.

This chain connects TRBV10-3 to TRBJ2-1; no clear D. CDR1 ENHRY and CDR2 SYGVKD come from the germline V gene. V was clipped by 2 bases and J by 10 bases, with 6 bases between them. The CDR3 is 11 amino acids. In DNA, the CDR3 is TGTGCCATCAGTGAGGCCGTGGAGCAGTTCTTC. As protein: CAISEAVEQFF.

This clonotype was detected a few times. V usage is TRBV20-1 and J usage is TRBJ2-7; 7 nucleotides line up with TRBD2. The CDR3 is made up of 15 amino acids. Per the germline V gene, CDR1 is DFQATT and CDR2 is SNEGSKA (reference sequence). V was pared by 0 bases and J by 3 bases, with 8 bases of the junction left unmatched. The CDR3 nucleotides read TGCAGTGCTAGAGACGTCGGGAGGACCATCTACGAGCAGTACTTC. Translation: CSARDVGRTIYEQYF.

This clonotype was seen more than once but under ten times. This chain links TRBV5-1 with TRBJ2-7, with 10 positions matching TRBD1. CDR1 and CDR2 from the germline V gene are SGHRS and YFSETQ. The trim removed 6 bases at V and 4 bases at J, leaving 4 bases unmatched. This CDR3 comprises 13 residues. For the CDR3, the DNA is TGCGCCAGCACACCGGGACAGGGGTACGAGCAGTACTTC. The encoded protein is CASTPGQGYEQYF.

This clonotype was counted only a few times. This chain joins TRBV7-2 and TRBJ1-5, with 9 bases fitting TRBD1. Germline V lookup: CDR1 SGHTA, CDR2 FQGNSA. The CDR3 extends over 15 amino acids. The trim removed 4 bases at V and 7 bases at J, leaving 8 bases unmatched. This CDR3 reads CASSSQQGAYQPQHF. CDR3 coding DNA: TGTGCCAGCAGCTCCCAACAGGGGGCATACCAGCCCCAGCATTTT.